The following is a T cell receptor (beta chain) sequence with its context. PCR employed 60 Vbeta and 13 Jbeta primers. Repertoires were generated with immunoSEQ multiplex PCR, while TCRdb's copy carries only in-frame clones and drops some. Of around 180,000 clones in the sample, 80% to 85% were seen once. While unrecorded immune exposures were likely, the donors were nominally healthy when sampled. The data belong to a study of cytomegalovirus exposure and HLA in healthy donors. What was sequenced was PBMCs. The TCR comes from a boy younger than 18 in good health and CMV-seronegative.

The CDR3 sequence is CATRPGGSTDTQYF. In DNA, the CDR3 is TGTGCCACCCGCCCAGGGGGCTCAACAGATACGCAGTATTTT. The chain carries TRBV19 and TRBJ2-3, with 8 bases identical to TRBD1. This CDR3 comprises 14 residues. V dropped 10 bases and J dropped 3; count of bases not matched to a gene: 9. Per germline, CDR1 LNHDA and CDR2 SQIVND (reference sequence).